This T cell receptor beta chain was sequenced in a study of T cell changes during pregnancy in multiple sclerosis. The CDR3 is made up of 15 amino acids. CDR1 is SGDLS, CDR2 YYNGEE, per germline. Deletions cut 3 bases from V and 8 bases from J, with 20 bases between. TCRdb's table, derived via immunoSEQ multiplex PCR, lists solely in-frame clones and lacks some. The sample consists of about 60,000 clones, 91% of them appearing once. The V and J genes are TRBV9 and TRBJ1-2; D may be TRBD1 (6 bases). This sample comprised CD4+ T cells from peripheral blood mononuclear cells, obtained after pregnancy. The sequence derives from a female donor in good health, enrolled as a control in a pregnancy study. This CDR3 reads CASSGRTGGREGYTF. In nucleotides, the CDR3 is TGTGCCAGCAGCGGCAGAACCGGGGGGCGCGAAGGCTACACCTTC. Using reference TRBV9 and TRBJ1-2 for the parts outside the CDR3, the full variable domain is DSGVTQTPKHLITATGQRVTLRCSPRSGDLSVYWYQQSLDQGLQFLIQYYNGEERAKGNILERFSAQQFPDLHSELNLSSLELGDSALYFCASSGRTGGREGYTFGSGTRLTVV.